The entry below gives a single T cell receptor beta chain sequence along with its context. Profiled with immunoSEQ multiplex PCR; TCRdb holds only in-frame clones, not every one. The sample records 300,000 to 400,000 clones, roughly 88% being singletons. The CDR3 covers 14 residues. Germline CDR1 is SGHRS and CDR2 is YFSETQ. V shed 3 bases and J shed 4 bases, with 12 bases lying between them. This entry is derived from a study of blood T cell repertoires in COVID-19. Study context: Italy, Spain and the United States were the sources of the convalescent and acute COVID-19 samples. The cDNA or gDNA used as material had been derived from T cells, B-cell-depleted T cells, or PBMCs.

Sequencing used peripheral blood. This chain connects TRBV5-1 to TRBJ2-3; D is undetermined. The sequence derives from a woman in her thirties with COVID-19, enrolled during active disease. The CDR3 spells CASSSGSTSDTQYF. The CDR3 nucleotides are TGCGCCAGCAGCTCCGGTTCTACCTCAGATACGCAGTATTTT. Full variable domain (outside the CDR3, taken from reference TRBV5-1 and TRBJ2-3): KAGVTQTPRYLIKTRGQQVTLSCSPISGHRSVSWYQQTPGQGLQFLFEYFSETQRNKGNFPGRFSGRQFSNSRSEMNVSTLELGDSALYLCASSSGSTSDTQYFGPGTRLTVL.